This TCR beta chain appears in the sequencing data of a study of blood T cell repertoires in COVID-19. The table came from immunoSEQ multiplex PCR; TCRdb's copy has only in-frame clones and leaves some out. The data show over 250,000 clones, 70% to 90% seen once. Germline CDR1 is SGHTA and CDR2 is FQGTGA. Between the trimmed V and J ends, which lost 0 bases and 6 bases, there was a span of 11 bases. CDR3 length: 14 residues. The source material was peripheral blood. The chain joins TRBV7-3 to TRBJ2-5, with D possibly being TRBD2 (6 bases). The TCR was taken from a woman between 50 and 59 years old with COVID-19, enrolled during active disease. CDR3 sequence (DNA): TGTGCCAGCAGCTTAACCGGGAGAGGCAAGACCCAGTACTTC. Its protein is CASSLTGRGKTQYF.